What follows describes a single T cell receptor (beta chain). Antigen specificity is unknown. This CDR3 fails to terminate in the conserved phenylalanine or tryptophan, so it likely reflects a read error. This entry comes from a study of blood T cells in healthy people across ages. The use of a sample-barcoded 5' primer and a J-beta primer mix characterized a second PCR of about 6 to 12 cycles. CDR3-containing paired-end reads numbered at least 3 million in each sample. From the 5' RACE reads, TCRdb called clonotypes with MiXCR, one entry per CDR3 protein. Of about 1,500,000 distinct CDR3 sequences detected, 25% to 30% appear once; the ten largest clones hold about 7.7%. Study-level points and caveats: A strong correlation was seen between TCR beta diversity and naive T cell percentage. A roughly linear age-dependent decrease characterized TCR beta diversity per million T cells.

Donation came from healthy Caucasian individuals in Russia who were aged about 6 to 100. Germline loops: CDR1 MDHEN, CDR2 SYDVKM. This CDR3 is 14 amino acids long. Trimming cost V 4 bases and J 4 bases, with 13 bases left between them. The chain uses TRBV28 and TRBJ1-1; D possibly corresponds to TRBD1 (5 bases). The TCR was taken from a woman in her thirties in good health. Sequenced input: blood. CDR3 residues: CASSYQGSRTEAFC. The CDR3 nucleotides are TGTGCCAGCAGTTACCAGGGATCGCGCACTGAAGCTTTCTGT.